These 7 T cell receptor beta chains were all obtained from the same sample, sequenced in a study of neoadjuvant anti-PD-1 for oral cavity cancer. This table comes from immunoSEQ multiplex PCR, and its TCRdb copy is limited to in-frame clones, with some not included. The sample gives 17,000 or so clones, around three fifths of which show up once; 2.8% is in the top ten. The sequences come from PBMCs, collected before nivolumab (anti-PD-1) treatment. These receptors all stem from a person between 40 and 79 years old with oral cavity squamous cell carcinoma.

The chain employs TRBV7-3 and TRBJ2-2; 7 bases match TRBD1. Germline CDR1 reads SGHTA; CDR2 reads FQGTGA. This CDR3 region has 15 residues. The V and J ends lost 1 base and 4 bases, in that order; junction bases with no gene match: 3. In DNA, the CDR3 is TGTGCCAGCAGCTTAAAAGGGGGCGTCACCGGGGAGCTGTTTTTT. Translated, it gives CASSLKGGVTGELFF.

This clone showed up just once. The V and J genes are TRBV15 and TRBJ1-5; the match to TRBD1 covers 7 bases. Looked up from germline, CDR1 is LNHNV and CDR2 is YYDKDF (reference sequence). This CDR3 spans 17 amino acids. J was trimmed by 0 bases and V by 0 bases; bases with no gene match: 5. In DNA form, the CDR3 reads TGTGCCACCAGCAGAGATGTAGACAGGGCTAGCAATCAGCCCCAGCATTTT. It is translated as CATSRDVDRASNQPQHF.

The V call is TRBV28, the J call TRBJ1-2; TRBD1 matches at 9 bases. J was trimmed by 13 bases and V by 5 bases; bases with no gene match: 17. CDR3 size: 15 residues. The germline V gene has CDR1 MDHEN and CDR2 SYDVKM. CDR3: CASSQLLGQGGIATF. CDR3 coding DNA: TGTGCCAGCAGTCAACTTCTGGGACAGGGAGGAATAGCCACCTTC.

This sequence joins TRBV6-6 and TRBJ2-2, with D perhaps matching TRBD1 or TRBD2 (6 bases each). CDR3 size: 13 residues. V dropped 9 bases and J dropped 5 bases, with 13 bases sitting between them. Germline V lookup: CDR1 MNHNY, CDR2 SVGAGI (reference sequence). CDR3: CASSRGATGELFF. The CDR3 DNA reads TGTGCCAGTTCAAGGGGGGCAACCGGGGAGCTGTTTTTT.

The chain recombines TRBV5-1 with TRBJ2-2; 9 nucleotides agree with TRBD2. V lost 4 bases and J lost 6; bases outside the gene matches: 4. Per the germline V gene, CDR1 is SGHRS and CDR2 is YFSETQ. This CDR3 contains 14 residues. In DNA, the CDR3 is TGCGCCAGCAGCCCATTAGCGGGAGCCGGGGAGCTGTTTTTT. Encoded protein: CASSPLAGAGELFF.

The V and J genes are TRBV27 and TRBJ2-3; the D is unclear. The CDR3 is made up of 14 amino acids. Germline assignment: CDR1 MNHEY and CDR2 SMNVEV (reference sequence). V lost 7 bases to trimming and J lost 0 bases, with 11 bases between them. CDR3: CASKRSASTDTQYF. CDR3 DNA sequence: TGTGCCAGCAAAAGGTCCGCTAGCACAGATACGCAGTATTTT.

This sequence joins TRBV11-2 and TRBJ1-1; D is uncertain. Trimming took 8 bases from V and 2 from J, leaving 9 bases between them. The CDR3 spans 12 residues. CDR1 and CDR2 from the germline V gene are SGHAT and FQNNGV. The DNA for the CDR3 is TGTGCCAGCGGCAGTTTTAACACTGAAGCTTTCTTT. It specifies CASGSFNTEAFF.